The clone carrying this TCR beta chain appeared many times. The target antigen is unknown. This sample was taken from a study of T cells in Graves' hyperthyroidism and ophthalmopathy. Regarding the study as a whole: Ophthalmopathy was told apart from stable hyperthyroidism by a 13 V-J model.

TCR beta CDR3 region amplification was performed from RNA transcripts. The TCR CDR3 first-round RT-PCR relied on the HTBI primer set. A single record per CDR3 protein comes from TCRdb applying MiXCR to the multiplex PCR reads. The top ten hold approximately 7.5% of the sample, which has roughly 420,000 distinct CDR3 sequences, approximately 14% seen once. Germline V lookup: CDR1 SGHAT, CDR2 FQNNGV. Trimming shortened V by 5 bases and J by 0 bases, and 16 bases separated the two germline ends. CDR3 length: 16 residues. This receptor was obtained from a young woman with Graves' hyperthyroidism. The sequenced material came from blood. This chain joins TRBV11-2 and TRBJ1-1; D gene ambiguous. The CDR3 spells CASSLRTARMNTEAFF. The CDR3 nucleotides are TGTGCCAGCAGCCTTCGAACAGCGCGAATGAACACTGAAGCTTTCTTT.